This T cell receptor beta chain originates from a study of cytomegalovirus exposure and HLA in healthy donors. Study-wide points: In an earlier analysis, productive rearrangement rates for most beta V segments clustered near 87% or 30%. Sequencing depth roughly uniform across donors was assumed in presence/absence analyses.

Note on this clone: Its antigen is undetermined.

The PCR contained 60 Vbeta and 13 Jbeta primers. TCRdb's table, derived via immunoSEQ multiplex PCR, lists solely in-frame clones and lacks some. The sample has hundreds of thousands of clones; 60% to 80% are singletons. Trimming left V 6 bases short and J 4 bases short, with 12 bases between. CDR1 is MNHEY and CDR2 is SVGAGI in the germline V gene. The CDR3 contains 13 residues. Sample: PBMCs. This chain joins TRBV6-5 and TRBJ2-5; weak D call: TRBD1 (5 bases). This receptor was obtained from a man between 18 and 35 years old in good health and CMV-seronegative. CDR3 amino acids: CASSGRARETQYF. The CDR3, as DNA: TGTGCCAGCAGCGGCAGGGCGCGAGAGACCCAGTACTTC.